These T cell receptor beta chains were read from a single sample in a study of cytomegalovirus exposure and HLA in healthy donors. Generated by immunoSEQ multiplex PCR, the TCRdb table keeps only in-frame clones and is missing some. The repertoire consists of roughly 75,000 clones, with 70% to 90% occurring once and the leading ten covering around 3%. The sequenced material came from PBMCs. These TCRs come from a man aged 25-45 years in good health and CMV-seronegative. Each CDR3 is given with its conserved first and last residue. D genes are given only for firm matches. The size entry is marked missing in some rows and otherwise reads once, few, many or a size class.

v_gene: TRBV19
abundance: -
d_gene: -
j_gene: TRBJ1-1
CDR3nt: TGTGCCAGTACCTGGGCAGGTTACACTGAAGCTTTCTTT
CDR3aa: CASTWAGYTEAFF

v_gene: TRBV5-1
abundance: -
d_gene: TRBD1
j_gene: TRBJ1-1
CDR3nt: TGCGCCAGCCAGGGACAGCCGAACACTGAAGCTTTCTTT
CDR3aa: CASQGQPNTEAFF

v_gene: TRBV18
abundance: -
d_gene: -
j_gene: TRBJ1-2
CDR3nt: TGTGCCAGCTCACCACCGGGCAGGGGACTAACCCATAGCGGGTACACCTTC
CDR3aa: CASSPPGRGLTHSGYTF

v_gene: TRBV20-1
abundance: -
d_gene: -
j_gene: TRBJ1-1
CDR3nt: TGCAGTGCGCCAGGGAACCCTGAAGCTTTCTTT
CDR3aa: CSAPGNPEAFF

v_gene: TRBV9
abundance: once
d_gene: -
j_gene: TRBJ2-3
CDR3nt: TGTGCCAGCAGCGTAAGAACTAGCCCGGCAACAGATACGCAGTATTTT
CDR3aa: CASSVRTSPATDTQYF

v_gene: TRBV6-6
abundance: few
d_gene: -
j_gene: TRBJ2-2
CDR3nt: TGTGCCAGCAGTTACTCATCCCCTTCCGGGGAGCTGTTTTTT
CDR3aa: CASSYSSPSGELFF

v_gene: TRBV5-1
abundance: -
d_gene: -
j_gene: TRBJ2-4
CDR3nt: TGCGCCAGCAGCCCCCGGAGCGGGACAGGCAAAAACATTCAGTACTTC
CDR3aa: CASSPRSGTGKNIQYF

v_gene: TRBV4-1
abundance: -
d_gene: -
j_gene: TRBJ1-3
CDR3nt: TGCGCCAGCAGCCAACTAGAGGGCCGCTCCTCTGGAAACACCATATATTTT
CDR3aa: CASSQLEGRSSGNTIYF

v_gene: TRBV6-1
abundance: -
d_gene: TRBD1
j_gene: TRBJ1-2
CDR3nt: TGTGCCAGCAGTGAAATATTACAGGGGGCGATTGGCTACACCTTC
CDR3aa: CASSEILQGAIGYTF

v_gene: TRBV5-1
abundance: -
d_gene: -
j_gene: TRBJ1-1
CDR3nt: TGCGCCAGCAGCTTGGACGGGGGGGAGACTGAAGCTTTCTTT
CDR3aa: CASSLDGGETEAFF

v_gene: TRBV9
abundance: -
d_gene: -
j_gene: TRBJ1-5
CDR3nt: TGTGCCAGCAGCGTCGGGGGGGCGAGGAATCAGCCCCAGCATTTT
CDR3aa: CASSVGGARNQPQHF

v_gene: TRBV27
abundance: -
d_gene: -
j_gene: TRBJ2-7
CDR3nt: TGTGCCAGCCGCCGGGACACAGGTTACGAGCAGTACTTC
CDR3aa: CASRRDTGYEQYF

v_gene: TRBV7-2
abundance: -
d_gene: -
j_gene: TRBJ2-6
CDR3nt: TGTGCCAGCAGCCTGGGCCTTCTCTCCGGGGCCAACGTCCTGACTTTC
CDR3aa: CASSLGLLSGANVLTF

v_gene: TRBV5-4
abundance: -
d_gene: -
j_gene: TRBJ1-4
CDR3nt: TGTGCCAGCAGCTTGCGGACAGAGAATGAAAAACTGTTTTTT
CDR3aa: CASSLRTENEKLFF

v_gene: TRBV28
abundance: -
d_gene: TRBD1
j_gene: TRBJ2-2
CDR3nt: TGTGCCAGCAGTTCCCACCGGGACAGGGGGCTGGGCGGGGAGCTGTTTTTT
CDR3aa: CASSSHRDRGLGGELFF

v_gene: TRBV10-3
abundance: -
d_gene: -
j_gene: TRBJ2-3
CDR3nt: TGTGCCATCAGTGAGGAAGCCTCTAGCACAGATACGCAGTATTTT
CDR3aa: CAISEEASSTDTQYF

v_gene: TRBV18
abundance: -
d_gene: TRBD1
j_gene: TRBJ2-6
CDR3nt: TGTGCCAGCTCAGTGACAGGGGGTACCTCTGGGGCCAACGTCCTGACTTTC
CDR3aa: CASSVTGGTSGANVLTF

v_gene: TRBV30
abundance: -
d_gene: -
j_gene: TRBJ2-1
CDR3nt: TGTGCCTGGAGGGAAGGACGGGAGATCGATGAGCAGTTCTTC
CDR3aa: CAWREGREIDEQFF

v_gene: TRBV6-1
abundance: -
d_gene: -
j_gene: TRBJ2-2
CDR3nt: TGTGCCAGCCAGGGAGGTTTTTGGACCGGGGAGCTGTTTTTT
CDR3aa: CASQGGFWTGELFF

v_gene: TRBV4-3
abundance: -
d_gene: TRBD2
j_gene: TRBJ2-1
CDR3nt: TGCGCCAGCAGCCAAGAGTTATCGGGAGGGAGTTACAATGAGCAGTTCTTC
CDR3aa: CASSQELSGGSYNEQFF

v_gene: TRBV5-6
abundance: -
d_gene: -
j_gene: TRBJ1-5
CDR3nt: TGTGCCAGCAGCTTGGGGTGGGGGCCGGGCAATCAGCCCCAGCATTTT
CDR3aa: CASSLGWGPGNQPQHF

v_gene: TRBV2
abundance: -
d_gene: -
j_gene: TRBJ2-7
CDR3nt: TGTGCCAGCAGTGAACCTGGGTACGGAGGAGTAGGCGAGCAGTACTTC
CDR3aa: CASSEPGYGGVGEQYF

v_gene: TRBV29-1
abundance: -
d_gene: TRBD1
j_gene: TRBJ1-1
CDR3nt: TGCAGCGTTGAAGGTGAAGGGGGCGCGAACACTGAAGCTTTCTTT
CDR3aa: CSVEGEGGANTEAFF

v_gene: TRBV19
abundance: -
d_gene: TRBD1
j_gene: TRBJ1-5
CDR3nt: TGTGCCAGTACCAACACAGGGGACAATCAGCCCCAGCATTTT
CDR3aa: CASTNTGDNQPQHF

v_gene: TRBV7-8
abundance: -
d_gene: TRBD2
j_gene: TRBJ2-5
CDR3nt: TGTGCCAGCAGCCCCCAGCGGGGGGGTTTGGGAGAGACCCAGTACTTC
CDR3aa: CASSPQRGGLGETQYF

v_gene: TRBV7-2
abundance: -
d_gene: TRBD2
j_gene: TRBJ2-1
CDR3nt: TGTGCCAGCAGCCTACAAGCCGGGGAGGGCTCCTACAATGAGCAGTTCTTC
CDR3aa: CASSLQAGEGSYNEQFF

v_gene: TRBV29-1
abundance: -
d_gene: -
j_gene: TRBJ1-2
CDR3nt: TGCAGCGTTGCCCCTCGACAGAGAGACTATGGCTACACCTTC
CDR3aa: CSVAPRQRDYGYTF

v_gene: TRBV7-9
abundance: -
d_gene: -
j_gene: TRBJ2-1
CDR3nt: TGTGCCAGCAGAGAGGACAGACCCTACAATGAGCAGTTCTTC
CDR3aa: CASREDRPYNEQFF

v_gene: TRBV5-6
abundance: -
d_gene: -
j_gene: TRBJ2-7
CDR3nt: TGTGCCAGCAGTTCGGTGTTGTACGAGCAGTACTTC
CDR3aa: CASSSVLYEQYF

v_gene: TRBV7-2
abundance: -
d_gene: -
j_gene: TRBJ1-3
CDR3nt: TGTGCCAGCAGCTCAGACAGGGGAAACACCATATATTTT
CDR3aa: CASSSDRGNTIYF

v_gene: TRBV2
abundance: -
d_gene: -
j_gene: TRBJ2-2
CDR3nt: TGTGCCAGCAAAGGGGACGGGACTTTTGGGGAGCTGTTTTTT
CDR3aa: CASKGDGTFGELFF

v_gene: TRBV7-8
abundance: once
d_gene: -
j_gene: TRBJ1-3
CDR3nt: TGTGCCAGCAGTAGACAGATCTCTGGAAACACCATATATTTT
CDR3aa: CASSRQISGNTIYF